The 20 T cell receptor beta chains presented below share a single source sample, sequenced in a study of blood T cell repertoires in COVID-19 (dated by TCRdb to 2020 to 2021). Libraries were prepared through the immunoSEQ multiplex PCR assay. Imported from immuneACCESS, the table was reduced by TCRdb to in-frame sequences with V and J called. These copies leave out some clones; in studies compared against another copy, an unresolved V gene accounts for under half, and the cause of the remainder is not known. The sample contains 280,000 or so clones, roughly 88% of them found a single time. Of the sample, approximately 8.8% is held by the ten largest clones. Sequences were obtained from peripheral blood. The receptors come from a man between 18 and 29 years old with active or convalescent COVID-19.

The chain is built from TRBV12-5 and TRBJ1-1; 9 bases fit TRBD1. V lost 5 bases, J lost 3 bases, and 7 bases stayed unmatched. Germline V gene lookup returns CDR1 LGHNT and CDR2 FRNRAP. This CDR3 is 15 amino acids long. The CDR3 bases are TGTGCTAGTGGTCCCAAGACAGGGGGATACACTGAAGCTTTCTTT. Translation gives CASGPKTGGYTEAFF. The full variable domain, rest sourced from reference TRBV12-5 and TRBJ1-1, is DARVTQTPRHKVTEMGQEVTMRCQPILGHNTVFWYRQTMMQGLELLAYFRNRAPLDDSGMPKDRFSAEMPDATLATLKIQPSEPRDSAVYFCASGPKTGGYTEAFFGQGTRLTVV.

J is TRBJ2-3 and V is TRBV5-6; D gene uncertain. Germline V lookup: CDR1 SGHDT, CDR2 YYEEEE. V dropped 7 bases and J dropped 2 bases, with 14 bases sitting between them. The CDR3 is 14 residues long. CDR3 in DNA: TGTGCCAGCTCCGGTGGGCCCTACACAGATACGCAGTATTTT. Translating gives CASSGGPYTDTQYF.

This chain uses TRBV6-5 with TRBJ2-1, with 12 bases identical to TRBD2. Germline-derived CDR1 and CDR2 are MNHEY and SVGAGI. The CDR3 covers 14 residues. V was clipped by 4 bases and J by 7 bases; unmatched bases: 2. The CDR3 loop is CASSFGLAGNEQFF. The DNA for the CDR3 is TGTGCCAGCAGTTTTGGACTAGCGGGGAATGAGCAGTTCTTC.

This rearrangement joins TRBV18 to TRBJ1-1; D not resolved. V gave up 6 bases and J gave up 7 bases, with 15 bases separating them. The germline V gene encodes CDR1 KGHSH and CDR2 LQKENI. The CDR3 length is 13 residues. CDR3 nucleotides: TGTGCCAGCTCTCCAAGCCGGGAGGGTGAAGCTTTCTTT. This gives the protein CASSPSREGEAFF.

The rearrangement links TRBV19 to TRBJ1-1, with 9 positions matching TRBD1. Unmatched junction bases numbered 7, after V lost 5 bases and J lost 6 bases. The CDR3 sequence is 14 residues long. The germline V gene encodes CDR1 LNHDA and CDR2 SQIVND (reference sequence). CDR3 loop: CASSPWTGAAEAFF. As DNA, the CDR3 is TGTGCCAGTAGTCCCTGGACAGGGGCCGCTGAAGCTTTCTTT.

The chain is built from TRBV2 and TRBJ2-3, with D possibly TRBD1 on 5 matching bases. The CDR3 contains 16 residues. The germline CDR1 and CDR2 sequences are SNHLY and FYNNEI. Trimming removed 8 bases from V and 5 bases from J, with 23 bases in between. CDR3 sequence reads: CASPPGGGVQGDTQYF. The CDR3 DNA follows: TGTGCCAGCCCCCCCGGTGGTGGGGTTCAGGGAGATACGCAGTATTTT.

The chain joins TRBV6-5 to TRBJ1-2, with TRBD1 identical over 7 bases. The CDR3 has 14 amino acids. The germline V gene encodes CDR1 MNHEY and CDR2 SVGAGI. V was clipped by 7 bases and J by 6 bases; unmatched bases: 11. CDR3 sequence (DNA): TGTGCCAGCACCGACAGGGAACAACTCAATGGCTACACCTTC. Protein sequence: CASTDREQLNGYTF.

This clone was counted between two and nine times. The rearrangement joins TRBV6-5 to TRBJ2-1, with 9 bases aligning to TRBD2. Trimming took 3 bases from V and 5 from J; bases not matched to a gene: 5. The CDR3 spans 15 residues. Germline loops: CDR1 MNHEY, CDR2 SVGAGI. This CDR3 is CASSYGAGGNNEQFF. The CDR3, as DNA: TGTGCCAGCAGTTATGGAGCGGGGGGAAACAATGAGCAGTTCTTC.

The CDR3 coding sequence is TGTGCCAGCAGCTTAGCATCCGGGTTTAATTCACCCCTCCACTTT. Amino acid sequence: CASSLASGFNSPLHF. The chain uses TRBV7-6 and TRBJ1-6; D ambiguous. The length of the CDR3 is 15 residues. Germline CDR1 and CDR2: SGHVS and FNYEAQ. V lost 0 bases and J 6 bases, leaving 9 bases between the germline ends. The variable domain in full, completed from reference TRBV7-6 and TRBJ1-6, reads GAGVSQSPRYKVTKRGQDVALRCDPISGHVSLYWYRQALGQGPEFLTYFNYEAQQDKSGLPNDRFSAERPEGSISTLTIQRTEQRDSAMYRCASSLASGFNSPLHFGNGTRLTVT.

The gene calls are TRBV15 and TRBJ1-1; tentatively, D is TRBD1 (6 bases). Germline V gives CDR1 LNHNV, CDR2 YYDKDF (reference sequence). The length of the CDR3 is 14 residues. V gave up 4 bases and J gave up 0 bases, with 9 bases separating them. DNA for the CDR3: TGTGCCACCAGCATGAGGACAGTGAACACTGAAGCTTTCTTT. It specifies CATSMRTVNTEAFF.

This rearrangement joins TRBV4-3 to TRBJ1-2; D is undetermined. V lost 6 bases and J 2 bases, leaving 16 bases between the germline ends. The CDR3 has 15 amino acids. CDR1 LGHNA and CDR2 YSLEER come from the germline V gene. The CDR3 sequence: CASRGSLGNNYGYTF. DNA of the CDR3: TGCGCCAGCAGAGGATCTCTCGGGAACAACTATGGCTACACCTTC.

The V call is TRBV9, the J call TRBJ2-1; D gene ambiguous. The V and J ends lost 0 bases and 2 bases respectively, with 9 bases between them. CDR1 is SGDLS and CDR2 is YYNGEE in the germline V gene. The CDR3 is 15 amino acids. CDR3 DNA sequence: TGTGCCAGCAGCGTAGAGAGCGACCCCTACAATGAGCAGTTCTTC. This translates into CASSVESDPYNEQFF.

The CDR3: CASSQDSSNYGYTF. CDR3 DNA: TGCGCCAGCAGCCAGGACAGCTCTAACTATGGCTACACCTTC. J is TRBJ1-2 and V is TRBV4-1; D might be TRBD1 (6 bases). CDR1 is MGHRA and CDR2 is YSYEKL in the germline V gene. V was clipped by 3 bases and J by 0 bases, with 8 bases between them. This CDR3 has 14 amino acids.

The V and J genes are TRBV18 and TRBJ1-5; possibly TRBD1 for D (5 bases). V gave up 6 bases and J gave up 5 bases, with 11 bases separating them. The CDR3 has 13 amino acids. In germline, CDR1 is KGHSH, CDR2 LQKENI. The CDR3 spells CASSRGGDQPQHF. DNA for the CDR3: TGTGCCAGCTCTCGGGGCGGGGATCAGCCCCAGCATTTT.

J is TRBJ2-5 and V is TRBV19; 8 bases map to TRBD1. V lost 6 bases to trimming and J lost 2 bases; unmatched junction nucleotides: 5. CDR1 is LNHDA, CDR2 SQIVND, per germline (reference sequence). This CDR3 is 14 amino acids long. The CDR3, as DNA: TGTGCCAGTAGGCCTCGGACAGGGCAAGAGACCCAGTACTTC. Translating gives CASRPRTGQETQYF.

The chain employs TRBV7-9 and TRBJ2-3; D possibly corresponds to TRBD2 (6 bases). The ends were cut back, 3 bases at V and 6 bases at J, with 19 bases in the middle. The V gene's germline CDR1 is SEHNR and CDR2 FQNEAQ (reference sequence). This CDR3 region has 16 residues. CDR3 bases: TGTGCCAGCAGCTTCCGGAGGTTTAGCGGTGCGGATACGCAGTATTTT. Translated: CASSFRRFSGADTQYF.

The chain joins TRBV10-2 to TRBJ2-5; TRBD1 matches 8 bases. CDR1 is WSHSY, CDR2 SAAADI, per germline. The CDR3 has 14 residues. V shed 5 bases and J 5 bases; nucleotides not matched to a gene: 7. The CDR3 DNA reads TGCGCCAGCAGTACAGGGGGAGGACAGGAGACCCAGTACTTC. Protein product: CASSTGGGQETQYF.

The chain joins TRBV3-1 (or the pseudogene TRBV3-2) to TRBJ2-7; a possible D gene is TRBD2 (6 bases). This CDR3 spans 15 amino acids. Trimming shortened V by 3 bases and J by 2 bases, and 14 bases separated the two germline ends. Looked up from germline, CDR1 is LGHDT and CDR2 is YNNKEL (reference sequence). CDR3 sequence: CASSHGVGGAYEQYF. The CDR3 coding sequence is TGTGCCAGCAGCCATGGAGTCGGGGGAGCCTACGAGCAGTACTTC.

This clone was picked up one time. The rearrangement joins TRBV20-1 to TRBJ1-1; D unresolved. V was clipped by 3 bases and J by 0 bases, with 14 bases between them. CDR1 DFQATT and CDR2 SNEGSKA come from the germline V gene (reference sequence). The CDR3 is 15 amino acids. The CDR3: CSASPRLKMNTEAFF. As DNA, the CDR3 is TGCAGTGCTAGTCCCAGACTTAAAATGAACACTGAAGCTTTCTTT.

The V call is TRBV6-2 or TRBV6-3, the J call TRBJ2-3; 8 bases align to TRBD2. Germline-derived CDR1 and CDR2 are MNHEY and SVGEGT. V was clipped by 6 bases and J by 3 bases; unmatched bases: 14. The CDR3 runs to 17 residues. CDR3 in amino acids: CASSNTVPAGATDTQYF. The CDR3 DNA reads TGTGCCAGCAGCAACACCGTGCCAGCGGGGGCTACAGATACGCAGTATTTT.